Following are 19 T cell receptor beta chains from one sample sequenced in a study of shared clonotypes between healthy human individuals. Sequenced by immunoSEQ multiplex PCR; TCRdb stores in-frame clones only, minus some. The data hold around 500,000 clones, with 75% to 85% observed a single time. The sample was PBMCs. These receptors were collected from a middle-aged woman in good health. Some clones in this sample may be carry-over from other donors' samples.

The V call is TRBV9, the J call TRBJ2-7; D perhaps matches TRBD2 (5 bases). Germline CDR1 is SGDLS and CDR2 is YYNGEE. The CDR3 is 15 residues long. V dropped 0 bases and J dropped 3 bases, with 13 bases sitting between them. This CDR3 reads CASSVAYGVGYEQYF. CDR3 DNA: TGTGCCAGCAGCGTAGCCTACGGGGTAGGCTACGAGCAGTACTTC.

V and J are TRBV6-4 and TRBJ2-1, with D possibly matching TRBD2 (6 bases). CDR1 and CDR2 (germline): MRHNA, SNTAGT. This CDR3 spans 16 amino acids. The germline V and J ends were trimmed by 2 bases and 3 bases, with 14 bases remaining between them. CDR3 sequence reads: CASSDGSGVGYNEQFF. CDR3 sequence (DNA): TGTGCCAGCAGTGACGGATCGGGAGTAGGCTACAATGAGCAGTTCTTC.

The chain uses TRBV28 and TRBJ1-5; D might be TRBD1 (6 bases). The V gene lost 4 bases and the J gene lost 3 bases, with 13 bases spanning the gap. The germline V gene has CDR1 MDHEN and CDR2 SYDVKM. This CDR3 region has 15 residues. CDR3 amino acids: CASSSPGAHNQPQHF. The CDR3 DNA reads TGTGCCAGCAGTTCCCCAGGGGCGCACAATCAGCCCCAGCATTTT.

A remark on this clone: Germline is not matched at one junction end, which may reflect a read error. J is TRBJ2-5 and V is TRBV5-1, with unresolved D. Germline CDR1 and CDR2: SGHRS and YFSETQ. CDR3 size: 11 residues. DNA of the CDR3: TGTGCCAGCAGCCGCCAAGAGACCCAGTACTTC. Protein sequence: CASSRQETQYF.

The V call is TRBV7-9, the J call TRBJ2-7; D tentatively reads TRBD1 or TRBD2 (5 bases each). The CDR3 is made up of 14 amino acids. In germline, CDR1 is SEHNR, CDR2 FQNEAQ (reference sequence). V lost 1 base and J lost 2, with 9 bases in between. CDR3 sequence: CASSLEGRPYEQYF. Here the CDR3 DNA reads TGTGCCAGCAGCTTAGAGGGACGCCCCTACGAGCAGTACTTC.

This clone was seen at least ten times. The chain carries TRBV25-1 and TRBJ2-7; 10 bases map to TRBD1. The length of the CDR3 is 14 residues. V lost 3 bases, J lost 4 bases, and 3 bases stayed unmatched. The germline gives CDR1 MGHDK, CDR2 SYGVNS. The CDR3: CASSDRDRGYEQYF. In nucleotides, the CDR3 is TGTGCCAGCAGTGACCGGGACAGGGGTTACGAGCAGTACTTC.

The chain uses TRBV30 and TRBJ2-1; no firm D call. In germline, CDR1 is GTSNPN, CDR2 SVGIG (reference sequence). The CDR3 is 13 residues long. Trimming stripped 2 bases from V and 5 bases from J, with 10 bases between. CDR3 bases: TGTGCCTGGAGTAATGGTATCGACAATGAGCAGTTCTTC. Amino acids: CAWSNGIDNEQFF.

This chain links TRBV4-2 with TRBJ2-3; D possibly matches TRBD1 or TRBD2 (5 bases each). Germline CDR1 and CDR2: LGHNA and YNFKEQ. This CDR3 spans 15 amino acids. Trimming took 7 bases from V and 0 from J, leaving 14 bases between them. CDR3 residues: CASIRGVGSTDTQYF. The CDR3, as DNA: TGTGCCAGCATCCGAGGGGTAGGAAGCACAGATACGCAGTATTTT.

This rearrangement joins TRBV30 to TRBJ2-1; 15 bases match TRBD2. Trimming removed 4 bases from V and 7 bases from J; junction bases left unmatched: 8. The CDR3 is made up of 16 amino acids. Germline CDR1 is GTSNPN and CDR2 is SVGIG (reference sequence). Written as DNA, the CDR3 is TGTGCCTGGAACCCGGGACTAGCGGGAGGCAGGAATGAGCAGTTCTTC. This sequence encodes CAWNPGLAGGRNEQFF.

This rearrangement joins TRBV5-1 to TRBJ2-4; tentative D call: TRBD2 (7 bases). CDR1 and CDR2 (germline): SGHRS, YFSETQ. The CDR3 length is 16 residues. The V end lost 0 bases, the J end lost 1 base, and 11 bases lay between the germline ends. The CDR3 loop is CASSLVGGLAKNIQYF. As DNA, the CDR3 is TGCGCCAGCAGCTTGGTGGGGGGGCTCGCCAAAAACATTCAGTACTTC. Together with reference TRBV5-1 and TRBJ2-4, the CDR3 gives the full variable domain: KAGVTQTPRYLIKTRGQQVTLSCSPISGHRSVSWYQQTPGQGLQFLFEYFSETQRNKGNFPGRFSGRQFSNSRSEMNVSTLELGDSALYLCASSLVGGLAKNIQYFGAGTRLSVL.

The CDR3 loop reads CASTRTGVETEAFF. In nucleotides, the CDR3 is TGCGCCAGCACCCGGACAGGGGTAGAGACTGAAGCTTTCTTT. The chain is built from TRBV5-1 and TRBJ1-1, with 9 bases matching TRBD1. This CDR3 is 14 amino acids long. V was clipped by 6 bases and J by 5 bases; unmatched bases: 8. Germline-derived CDR1 and CDR2 are SGHRS and YFSETQ.

This clone has just a few counts. The rearrangement links TRBV6-1 to TRBJ2-7; D is undetermined. The CDR3 spans 16 residues. Germline assignment: CDR1 MNHNS and CDR2 SASEGT. V lost 0 bases and J 2 bases, leaving 14 bases between the germline ends. CDR3 nucleotide sequence: TGTGCCAGCAGTGAAGCGGAAAGGAAACTAACCTACGAGCAGTACTTC. Translation: CASSEAERKLTYEQYF.

V is TRBV6-4 and J is TRBJ2-2; D unresolved. Germline V gene lookup returns CDR1 MRHNA and CDR2 SNTAGT. The CDR3 covers 13 residues. Trimming took 5 bases from V and 5 from J, leaving 9 bases between them. CDR3 amino acids: CASSLELTGELFF. The CDR3, as DNA: TGTGCCAGCAGTCTTGAGTTGACCGGGGAGCTGTTTTTT.

The chain carries TRBV28 and TRBJ1-5; 9 nucleotides agree with TRBD1. The CDR3 covers 15 residues. Germline CDR1 is MDHEN and CDR2 is SYDVKM. The ends lost 10 bases at V and 2 bases at J; junction bases unmatched: 9. The CDR3 nucleotides are TGTGCCACCGTCCGGACAGGGGTCGGCAATCAGCCCCAGCATTTT. This encodes CATVRTGVGNQPQHF.

The chain recombines TRBV21-1 with TRBJ2-3; the table's D call, TRBD2, has no DNA check behind it. TRBV21-1 is assigned pseudogene status. CDR3 length: 16 residues. DNA for the CDR3: TGTGCCAGCAGCAAAAGACTGGGACTAGCGGAAGATACGCAGTATTTT. Its protein product is CASSKRLGLAEDTQYF.

For the CDR3, the DNA is TGTGCCAGCTCACCGGAGACTAGCGTCAATGAGCAGTTCTTC. Protein product: CASSPETSVNEQFF. This chain connects TRBV18 to TRBJ2-1; 8 bases fit TRBD2. The CDR3 is 14 amino acids. From germline, CDR1 is KGHSH and CDR2 LQKENI. Trimming removed 3 bases from V and 6 bases from J; junction bases left unmatched: 4. The complete variable domain, with remaining parts taken from reference TRBV18 and TRBJ2-1, reads NAGVMQNPRHLVRRRGQEARLRCSPMKGHSHVYWYRQLPEEGLKFMVYLQKENIIDESGMPKERFSAEFPKEGPSILRIQQVVRGDSAAYFCASSPETSVNEQFFGPGTRLTVL.

This clone has a count of ten or more. V and J are TRBV6-5 and TRBJ2-1; possibly TRBD2 for D (6 bases). CDR3 length equals 13 residues. CDR1 MNHEY and CDR2 SVGAGI come from the germline V gene. Trimming left V 10 bases short and J 3 bases short, with 13 bases between. CDR3: CATRRAYYNEQFF. The CDR3 DNA is TGTGCCACCAGGAGGGCTTACTACAATGAGCAGTTCTTC.

With regard to this clone: A read error is the likely source, as a far larger clone sits one nucleotide away. CDR3 amino acids: CASGGIWGNFYEQYF. The CDR3 nucleotides are TGCGCCAGCGGGGGAATTTGGGGAAACTTCTACGAGCAGTACTTC. The J gene is TRBJ2-7, the V gene TRBV10-2; D may match TRBD1 or TRBD2 (5 bases each). The CDR3 is 15 residues long. V was cut by 8 bases and J by 3 bases, with 20 bases left in between. CDR1 and CDR2 from the germline V gene are WSHSY and SAAADI.

This clone was observed a few times. The rearrangement uses TRBV9 and TRBJ2-7; D is possibly TRBD2 (6 bases). The CDR3 sequence is 13 residues long. Trimming left V 4 bases short and J 7 bases short, with 15 bases between. Looked up from germline, CDR1 is SGDLS and CDR2 is YYNGEE. The CDR3, as DNA: TGTGCCAGCAGCCCCAGGGATGGGGGGGAGCAGTACTTC. Translated: CASSPRDGGEQYF.